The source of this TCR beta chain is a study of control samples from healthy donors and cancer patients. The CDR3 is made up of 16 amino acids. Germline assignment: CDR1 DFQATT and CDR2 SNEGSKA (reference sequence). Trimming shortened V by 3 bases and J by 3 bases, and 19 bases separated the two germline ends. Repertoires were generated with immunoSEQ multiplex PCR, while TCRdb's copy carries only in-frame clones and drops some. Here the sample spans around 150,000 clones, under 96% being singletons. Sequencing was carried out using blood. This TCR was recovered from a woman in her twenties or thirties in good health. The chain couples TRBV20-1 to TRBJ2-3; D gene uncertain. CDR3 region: CSASSWSQVGTDTQYF. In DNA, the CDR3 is TGCAGTGCTAGTAGCTGGTCCCAGGTGGGGACAGATACGCAGTATTTT.